Following are 25 T cell receptor beta chains from one sample sequenced in a study of early T cells in non-severe SARS-CoV-2 infection. TCRdb fed the 5' RACE reads into MiXCR, producing one record per CDR3 protein. The data show about 52,000 distinct CDR3 sequences, more than 9.5% seen once. Sequenced: whole blood. Every receptor here comes from an adult who was a healthcare worker with PCR-confirmed SARS-CoV-2 infection or an uninfected control (not recorded which).

This clonotype was found many times. The gene calls are TRBV7-2 and TRBJ1-2, with TRBD1 as a possible D gene (6 bases). The CDR3 is 14 amino acids. Trimming removed 1 base at V and 6 bases at J, with 12 bases between. From germline, CDR1 is SGHTA and CDR2 FQGNSA. CDR3 region: CASSLEGQLNGYTF. The CDR3 region has the DNA TGTGCCAGCAGCTTAGAAGGACAGTTAAATGGCTACACCTTC.

Many counts were recorded for this clonotype. The CDR3 protein is CASSFIGTGIYEQYF. The CDR3 region has the DNA TGTGCCAGCAGCTTCATCGGGACAGGGATCTACGAGCAGTACTTC. The V call is TRBV5-4, the J call TRBJ2-7; 9 positions agree with TRBD1. The CDR3 loop spans 15 amino acids. Unmatched junction bases numbered 6, after V lost 2 bases and J lost 3 bases. From germline, CDR1 is SGHNT and CDR2 YYREEE (reference sequence).

This chain joins TRBV20-1 and TRBJ2-2, with a weak D call TRBD2 (6 bases). The germline gives CDR1 DFQATT, CDR2 SNEGSKA (reference sequence). The CDR3 contains 15 residues. V lost 0 bases and J 4 bases, leaving 12 bases between the germline ends. The CDR3 nucleotides are TGCAGTGCTAGAGATATGGGAGGCCGCACCGGGGAGCTGTTTTTT. Encoded protein: CSARDMGGRTGELFF.

This clonotype has a count of ten or more. J is TRBJ1-2 and V is TRBV5-1, with TRBD1 matching over 7 bases. The CDR3 loop spans 14 amino acids. Germline V lookup: CDR1 SGHRS, CDR2 YFSETQ. Trimming at V came to 3 bases and at J to 8 bases, leaving 10 bases not matched to a gene. The DNA for the CDR3 is TGCGCCAGCAGCTCTATAAACAGGGGTGACGGCTACACCTTC. Its translation is CASSSINRGDGYTF.

This clonotype was seen ten or more times. The gene calls are TRBV7-2 and TRBJ2-7; D is possibly TRBD1 (6 bases). This CDR3 spans 14 amino acids. Germline values: CDR1 SGHTA, CDR2 FQGNSA. V was cut by 1 base and J by 2 bases, with 9 bases left in between. CDR3 protein: CASSLGGQTYEQYF. Written as DNA, the CDR3 is TGTGCCAGCAGCTTAGGAGGACAGACCTACGAGCAGTACTTC.

The table lists this clonotype with a few counts. The V call is TRBV7-6, the J call TRBJ1-1, with no clear D. CDR1 is SGHVS and CDR2 is FNYEAQ in the germline V gene. V lost 2 bases and J 2 bases, leaving 6 bases between the germline ends. The CDR3 has 13 amino acids. DNA of the CDR3: TGTGCCAGCAGCTTATTCAGCAACACTGAAGCTTTCTTT. This encodes CASSLFSNTEAFF.

In its sample, this clonotype was seen many times. J is TRBJ1-3 and V is TRBV5-6; D uncertain. Germline lookup yields CDR1 SGHDT and CDR2 YYEEEE. V lost 4 bases and J 3 bases, leaving 11 bases between the germline ends. This CDR3 contains 14 residues. CDR3 coding DNA: TGTGCCAGCAGCCCCGATTGGAATGGAAACACCATATATTTT. Amino acids: CASSPDWNGNTIYF.

This clonotype came up a few times. The V call is TRBV3-1, the J call TRBJ1-1, with 9 bases that match TRBD1. V lost 2 bases and J lost 5; bases outside the gene matches: 12. CDR1 LGHDT and CDR2 YNNKEL come from the germline V gene (reference sequence). The length of the CDR3 is 17 residues. The CDR3 loop is CASSQLTGTGRQTEAFF. CDR3 DNA sequence: TGTGCCAGCAGCCAACTCACCGGGACAGGGCGACAAACTGAAGCTTTCTTT.

Ten or more counts support this clonotype. The DNA of the CDR3 is TGCAGTGCTAGAGTTACCAACTATGGCTACACCTTC. Encoded protein: CSARVTNYGYTF. V and J are TRBV20-1 and TRBJ1-2; D gene ambiguous. Deletions cut 1 base from V and 2 bases from J, with 5 bases between. Germline CDR1 and CDR2: DFQATT and SNEGSKA (reference sequence). This CDR3 region has 12 residues.

The gene calls are TRBV20-1 and TRBJ1-6; no clear D. This CDR3 contains 13 residues. The V end was cut by 4 bases, the J end by 5 bases, with 9 bases between. CDR1 and CDR2 (germline): DFQATT, SNEGSKA (reference sequence). Here the CDR3 reads CSANAWDNSPLHF. CDR3 nucleotide sequence: TGCAGTGCTAACGCGTGGGATAATTCACCCCTCCACTTT.

In its sample, this clonotype was seen many times. The chain joins TRBV6-2 or TRBV6-3 to TRBJ2-7; 13 positions match TRBD2. The trim removed 6 bases at V and 2 bases at J, leaving 7 bases unmatched. Germline CDR1 and CDR2: MNHEY and SVGEGT. This CDR3 contains 16 residues. The CDR3 loop reads CASSSTTSGRTYEQYF. In DNA, the CDR3 is TGTGCCAGCAGCTCTACGACTAGCGGGAGGACCTACGAGCAGTACTTC.

In its sample, this clonotype was seen many times. This rearrangement joins TRBV7-2 to TRBJ2-6; tentatively, D is TRBD1 (6 bases). V lost 3 bases and J 0 bases, leaving 12 bases between the germline ends. CDR3 length: 17 amino acids. The germline V gene has CDR1 SGHTA and CDR2 FQGNSA. DNA for the CDR3: TGTGCCAGCAGCTTCCTGACAGGAAGCTCTGGGGCCAACGTCCTGACTTTC. It is translated as CASSFLTGSSGANVLTF.

This rearrangement joins TRBV6-2 or TRBV6-3 to TRBJ1-2; D is undetermined. The CDR3 spans 13 residues. Trimming removed 0 bases at V and 6 bases at J, with 8 bases between. Germline V gene lookup returns CDR1 MNHEY and CDR2 SVGEGT. Here the CDR3 DNA reads TGTGCCAGCAGTTACTCCGACATAAATGGCTACACCTTC. As protein: CASSYSDINGYTF.

The chain links TRBV25-1 to TRBJ2-2; TRBD2 matches at 9 bases. Germline V CDR1 and CDR2: MGHDK, SYGVNS. V was pared by 4 bases and J by 2 bases, with 5 bases of the junction left unmatched. There are 16 residues in the CDR3. Here the CDR3 DNA reads TGTGCCAGCAGTGGGCGACTAGCGGTAAACACCGGGGAGCTGTTTTTT. It yields the protein CASSGRLAVNTGELFF.

This clonotype was seen a handful of times. J is TRBJ2-7 and V is TRBV28, with D unclear. The CDR3 covers 13 residues. Trimming took 3 bases from V and 2 from J, leaving 8 bases between them. Per the germline V gene, CDR1 is MDHEN and CDR2 is SYDVKM. The CDR3 is CASSFVGTYEQYF. CDR3 nucleotides: TGTGCCAGCAGTTTCGTGGGGACCTACGAGCAGTACTTC.

This clonotype was recorded a few times. The chain recombines TRBV6-2 or TRBV6-3 with TRBJ2-1, with a weak D call TRBD2 (6 bases). CDR1 MNHEY and CDR2 SVGEGT come from the germline V gene. Deletions cut 6 bases from V and 0 bases from J, with 12 bases between. The CDR3 spans 15 residues. This chain's CDR3 is CASRIAVSSYNEQFF. DNA for the CDR3: TGTGCCAGCAGAATAGCGGTCAGCTCCTACAATGAGCAGTTCTTC.

V and J are TRBV28 and TRBJ2-3; D unclear. The CDR3 consists of 15 residues. Germline-derived CDR1 and CDR2 are MDHEN and SYDVKM. Trimming pared 4 bases from V and 1 base from J, leaving 12 bases between. The CDR3 protein is CASSWVDEGTDTQYF. The DNA for the CDR3 is TGTGCCAGCAGTTGGGTGGACGAGGGCACAGATACGCAGTATTTT. The full variable domain, in which reference TRBV28 and TRBJ2-3 provide the parts outside the CDR3, is DVKVTQSSRYLVKRTGEKVFLECVQDMDHENMFWYRQDPGLGLRLIYFSYDVKMKEKGDIPEGYSVSREKKERFSLILESASTNQTSMYLCASSWVDEGTDTQYFGPGTRLTVL.

This clonotype was observed a few times. This rearrangement joins TRBV7-9 to TRBJ1-2; possible D gene TRBD1, 6 bases. Germline CDR1 reads SEHNR; CDR2 reads FQNEAQ (reference sequence). The ends were cut back, 0 bases at V and 8 bases at J, with 13 bases in the middle. This CDR3 spans 14 amino acids. The CDR3 DNA is TGTGCCAGCAGCTTAGCAGGCAGGGGCACCGGCTACACCTTC. This codes for CASSLAGRGTGYTF.

At least ten counts were recorded for this clonotype. The genes are TRBV28 and TRBJ1-3; D is undetermined. Germline CDR1 MDHEN, CDR2 SYDVKM. CDR3 length equals 15 residues. Trimming pared 6 bases from V and 0 bases from J, leaving 12 bases between. DNA of the CDR3: TGTGCCAGCAGGCCTACACCCAACTCTGGAAACACCATATATTTT. This gives the protein CASRPTPNSGNTIYF.

Ten or more counts support this clonotype. This sequence joins TRBV19 and TRBJ2-2, with 8 bases that match TRBD2. Trimming cost V 5 bases and J 4 bases; bases outside gene matches: 6. CDR1 is LNHDA, CDR2 SQIVND, per germline (reference sequence). The CDR3 is 15 amino acids. CDR3 in amino acids: CASSLGLAGTGELFF. In DNA, the CDR3 is TGTGCCAGTAGTCTGGGTCTAGCGGGCACCGGGGAGCTGTTTTTT.

To note about this clonotype: The CDR3 does not close with the conserved phenylalanine or tryptophan, likely indicating a read error. V is TRBV3-1 and J is TRBJ2-1; D perhaps matches TRBD2 (6 bases). Germline V gene lookup returns CDR1 LGHDT and CDR2 YNNKEL (reference sequence). This CDR3 contains 15 residues. Trimming shortened V by 4 bases and J by 9 bases, and 19 bases separated the two germline ends. CDR3 sequence (DNA): TGTGCCAGCAGCCCGCATGTAGCGGCCGGCGGTGAGCAGTTCCTC. Amino acid sequence: CASSPHVAAGGEQFL.

Many counts were recorded for this clonotype. The chain joins TRBV6-5 to TRBJ2-3; 9 bases map to TRBD1. With 6 bases clipped from V and 3 bases from J, the junction kept 7 bases outside the gene matches. Germline CDR1 reads MNHEY; CDR2 reads SVGAGI. This CDR3 has 15 amino acids. CDR3 sequence reads: CASSYGDRATDTQYF. The CDR3 DNA reads TGTGCCAGCAGCTACGGGGACAGGGCTACAGATACGCAGTATTTT.

This clonotype has at least ten counts. The V call is TRBV28, the J call TRBJ1-2, with TRBD1 matching over 7 bases. Germline V gives CDR1 MDHEN, CDR2 SYDVKM. V lost 7 bases, J lost 4 bases, and 9 bases stayed unmatched. The CDR3 is 14 amino acids. The CDR3 DNA reads TGTGCCAGCAAACCCGGGACAGCCGCCTATGGCTACACCTTC. The encoded protein is CASKPGTAAYGYTF.

The genes are TRBV3-1 and TRBJ1-1; D possibly corresponds to TRBD1 (5 bases). Germline loops: CDR1 LGHDT, CDR2 YNNKEL (reference sequence). V gave up 3 bases and J gave up 11 bases, with 13 bases separating them. CDR3 length equals 12 residues. The CDR3 nucleotides are TGTGCCAGCAGCCATGGGCAGGGTCGGGCTTTCTTT. It translates to CASSHGQGRAFF.

This clonotype was seen at least ten times. The chain couples TRBV19 to TRBJ2-1; 13 bases line up with TRBD2. V lost 5 bases to trimming and J lost 5 bases; unmatched junction nucleotides: 9. Germline-derived CDR1 and CDR2 are LNHDA and SQIVND (reference sequence). The CDR3 sequence is 17 residues long. The CDR3 spells CASSSRTSGSSHNEQFF. CDR3 in DNA: TGTGCCAGTAGTTCGAGGACTAGCGGGAGTAGCCACAATGAGCAGTTCTTC. The complete variable domain, with remaining parts taken from reference TRBV19 and TRBJ2-1, reads DGGITQSPKYLFRKEGQNVTLSCEQNLNHDAMYWYRQDPGQGLRLIYYSQIVNDFQKGDIAEGYSVSREKKESFPLTVTSAQKNPTAFYLCASSSRTSGSSHNEQFFGPGTRLTVL.